The clone carrying this T cell receptor beta chain was counted only a few times. Its antigen remains unknown. The study enrolled patients aged 18 to 65 with newly diagnosed hyperthyroidism of under 2 months' duration. Using 10 ml of fresh peripheral blood, PBMCs were prepared. This record comes from a study of T cells in Graves' hyperthyroidism and ophthalmopathy. Study results and limitations: Most thyroid-expanded clonotypes above 0.001 were also found in blood. The authors' 13 V-J model separated ophthalmopathy from stable hyperthyroidism.

The TCR beta CDR3 regions underwent amplification using RNA transcripts as the source. The TCR CDR3 was amplified in a first-round RT-PCR using the HTBI primer set. MiXCR, run by TCRdb on the multiplex PCR reads, gives a single entry per CDR3 protein. The table records roughly 710,000 distinct CDR3 sequences, approximately 36% of them present only once. This CDR3 has 18 amino acids. V dropped 0 bases and J dropped 2 bases, with 21 bases sitting between them. Germline V gene sequence: CDR1 SGHRS, CDR2 YFSETQ. Input material: blood. The J gene is TRBJ2-7, the V gene TRBV5-1; no reliable D call. The receptor was derived from a woman aged 40 to 55 with Graves' hyperthyroidism. CDR3 sequence reads: CASSLGFRVGVVTYEQYF. Here the CDR3 DNA reads TGCGCCAGCAGCTTGGGGTTTCGGGTTGGGGTCGTTACCTACGAGCAGTACTTC.